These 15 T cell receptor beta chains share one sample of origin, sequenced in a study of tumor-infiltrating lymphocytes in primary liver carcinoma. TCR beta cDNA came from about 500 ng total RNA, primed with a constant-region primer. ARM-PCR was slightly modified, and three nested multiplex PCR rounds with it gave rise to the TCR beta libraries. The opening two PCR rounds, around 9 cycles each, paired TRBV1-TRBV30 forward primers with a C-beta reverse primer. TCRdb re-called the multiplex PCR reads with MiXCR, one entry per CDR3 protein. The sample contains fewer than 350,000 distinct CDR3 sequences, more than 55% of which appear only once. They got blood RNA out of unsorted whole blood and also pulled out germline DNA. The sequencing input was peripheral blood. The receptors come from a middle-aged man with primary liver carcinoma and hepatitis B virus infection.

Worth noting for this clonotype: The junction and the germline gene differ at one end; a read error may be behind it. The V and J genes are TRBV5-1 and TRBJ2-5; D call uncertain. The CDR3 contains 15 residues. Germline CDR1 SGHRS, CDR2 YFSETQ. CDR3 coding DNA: TGCACCAGCAGCTCGCCTACCATCGGCCAAGAGACCCAGTACTTC. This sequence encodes CTSSSPTIGQETQYF.

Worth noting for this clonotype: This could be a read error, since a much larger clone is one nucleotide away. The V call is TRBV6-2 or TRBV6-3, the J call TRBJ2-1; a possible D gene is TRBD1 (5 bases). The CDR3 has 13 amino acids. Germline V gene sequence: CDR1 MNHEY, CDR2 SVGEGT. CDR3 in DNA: TGTGCCAGCAGTTACTCGAGTGGACAAGGATTACTCTTC. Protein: CASSYSSGQGLLF.

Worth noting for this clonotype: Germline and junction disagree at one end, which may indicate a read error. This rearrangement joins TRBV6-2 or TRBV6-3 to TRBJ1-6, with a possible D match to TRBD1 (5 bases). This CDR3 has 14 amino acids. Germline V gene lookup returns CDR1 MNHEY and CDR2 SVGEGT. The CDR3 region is CASSWGSYDSPLHF. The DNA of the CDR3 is TGTGCCAGTAGCTGGGGCTCCTATGATTCACCCCTCCACTTT.

The CDR3 reads CASSLGGSWDTQYF. CDR3 DNA: TGTGCCAGCAGCTTGGGCGGGAGTTGGGATACGCAGTATTTT. The V gene is TRBV5-4, the J gene TRBJ2-3, with 7 positions matching TRBD2. CDR1 and CDR2 from the germline V gene are SGHNT and YYREEE (reference sequence). The length of the CDR3 is 14 residues. Trimming took 0 bases from V and 6 from J; bases not matched to a gene: 4.

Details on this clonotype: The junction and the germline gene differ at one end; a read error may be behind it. Written as DNA, the CDR3 is TGTGTCAGCAGCCAAGAGGTAGGTTCCTACGAGCAGTACTTC. This codes for CVSSQEVGSYEQYF. The chain links TRBV4-2 to TRBJ2-7; D gene ambiguous. The CDR3 consists of 14 residues. Germline CDR1 LGHNA, CDR2 YNFKEQ.

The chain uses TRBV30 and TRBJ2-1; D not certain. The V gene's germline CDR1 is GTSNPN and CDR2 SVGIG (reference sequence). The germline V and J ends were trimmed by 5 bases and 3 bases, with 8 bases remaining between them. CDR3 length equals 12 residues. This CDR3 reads CAWGPGYNEQFF. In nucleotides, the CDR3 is TGTGCCTGGGGTCCGGGCTACAATGAGCAGTTCTTC.

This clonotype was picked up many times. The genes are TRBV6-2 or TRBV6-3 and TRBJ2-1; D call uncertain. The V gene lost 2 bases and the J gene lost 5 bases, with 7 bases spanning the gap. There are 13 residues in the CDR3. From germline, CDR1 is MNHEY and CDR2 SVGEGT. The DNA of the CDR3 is TGTGCCAGCAGTTACCCGCAGCACAATGAGCAGTTCTTC. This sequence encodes CASSYPQHNEQFF.

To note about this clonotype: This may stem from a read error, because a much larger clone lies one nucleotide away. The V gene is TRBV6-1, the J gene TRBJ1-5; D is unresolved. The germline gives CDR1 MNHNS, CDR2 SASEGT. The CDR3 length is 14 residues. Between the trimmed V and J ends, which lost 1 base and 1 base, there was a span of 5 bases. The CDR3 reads CASSEEISNQPQHF. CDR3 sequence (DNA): TGTGCCAGCAGTGAAGAGATCAGCAATCAGCCCCAGCATTTT.

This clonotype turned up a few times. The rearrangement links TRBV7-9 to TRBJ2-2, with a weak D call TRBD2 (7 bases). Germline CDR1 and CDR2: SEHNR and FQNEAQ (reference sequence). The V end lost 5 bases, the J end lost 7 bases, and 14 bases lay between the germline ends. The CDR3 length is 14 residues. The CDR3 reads CASSPRGANGELFF. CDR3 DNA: TGTGCCAGCAGCCCCCGGGGGGCGAACGGGGAGCTGTTTTTT.

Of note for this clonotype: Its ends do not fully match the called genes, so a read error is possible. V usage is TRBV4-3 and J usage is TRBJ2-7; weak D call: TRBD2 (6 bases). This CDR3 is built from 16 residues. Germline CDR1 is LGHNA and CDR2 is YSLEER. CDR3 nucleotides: TGCACCAGCAGCCAAACCTTCCGGGAGCCCCCCTACGAGCAGTACTTC. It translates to CTSSQTFREPPYEQYF.

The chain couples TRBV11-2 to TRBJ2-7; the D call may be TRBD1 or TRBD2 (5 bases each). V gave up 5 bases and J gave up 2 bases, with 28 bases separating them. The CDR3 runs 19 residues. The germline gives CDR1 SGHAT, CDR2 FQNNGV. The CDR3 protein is CASSQPSGAVYMTTYEQYF. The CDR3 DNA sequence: TGTGCCAGCAGCCAACCGTCCGGGGCCGTTTATATGACTACCTACGAGCAGTACTTC.

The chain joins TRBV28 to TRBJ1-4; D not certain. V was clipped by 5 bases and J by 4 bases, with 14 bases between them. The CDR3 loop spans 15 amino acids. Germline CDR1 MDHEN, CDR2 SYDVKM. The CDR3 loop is CASSARLPVNEKLFF. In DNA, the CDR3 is TGTGCCAGCAGTGCTAGACTGCCAGTTAATGAAAAACTGTTTTTT.

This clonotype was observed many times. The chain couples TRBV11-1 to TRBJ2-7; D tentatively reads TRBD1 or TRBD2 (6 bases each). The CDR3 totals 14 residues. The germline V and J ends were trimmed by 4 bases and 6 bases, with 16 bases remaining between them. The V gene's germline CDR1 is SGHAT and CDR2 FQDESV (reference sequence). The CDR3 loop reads CASSSALGGGEQYF. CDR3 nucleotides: TGTGCCAGCAGCTCCGCCCTTGGAGGGGGCGAGCAGTACTTC.

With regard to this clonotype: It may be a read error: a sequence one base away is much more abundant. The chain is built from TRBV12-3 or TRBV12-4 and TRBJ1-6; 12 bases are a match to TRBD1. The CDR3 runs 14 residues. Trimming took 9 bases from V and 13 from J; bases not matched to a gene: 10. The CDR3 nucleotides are TGTGCCAGGAGTCCCGGGACAGGGGGCTGGCCCCTCCACTTT. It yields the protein CARSPGTGGWPLHF.

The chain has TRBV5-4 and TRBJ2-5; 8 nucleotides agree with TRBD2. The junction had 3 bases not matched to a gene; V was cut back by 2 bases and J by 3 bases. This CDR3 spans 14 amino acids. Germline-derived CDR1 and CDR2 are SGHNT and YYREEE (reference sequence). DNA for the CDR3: TGTGCCAGCAGCTTCGGGGGGGGAAAAGAGACCCAGTACTTC. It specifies CASSFGGGKETQYF.